The 10 T cell receptor beta chains given below trace back to one sample, sequenced in a study of T-cell reconstitution after alpha-beta-depleted transplantation in children. A TCRbeta library incorporating unique molecular identifiers was prepared. TCRdb called the PCR reads again in MiXCR, with one record for every CDR3 protein. The sample lists 480,000 or so distinct CDR3 sequences, over 9.5% seen once, with approximately 2% in the top ten. The sample was PBMCs, taken before TCRalphabeta/CD19-depleted stem cell transplant. Source of these receptors: a child aged 2-15 years with inherited bone marrow failure, due to receive a stem cell transplant.

This clonotype was observed at least ten times. The chain links TRBV7-2 to TRBJ2-1; D might be TRBD2 (5 bases). The ends were cut back, 3 bases at V and 7 bases at J, with 10 bases in the middle. Germline-derived CDR1 and CDR2 are SGHTA and FQGNSA. This CDR3 has 13 amino acids. CDR3 sequence: CASSFRDHNEQFF. In DNA, the CDR3 is TGTGCCAGCAGCTTCCGGGATCATAATGAGCAGTTCTTC.

This clonotype was seen many times. The chain has TRBV9 and TRBJ2-7, with no clear D. V lost 0 bases and J 0 bases, leaving 10 bases between the germline ends. The germline V gene encodes CDR1 SGDLS and CDR2 YYNGEE. The CDR3 contains 15 residues. The CDR3 region has the DNA TGTGCCAGCAGCGTAGGTGGTTCAAGCTCCTACGAGCAGTACTTC. Its protein product is CASSVGGSSSYEQYF.

In this sample, this clonotype turned up many times. The chain carries TRBV20-1 and TRBJ2-1; 11 bases agree with TRBD2. Losses at the gene ends were 2 bases for V and 2 bases for J; bases not matched to a gene: 11. CDR3 length: 18 amino acids. Germline V gene lookup returns CDR1 DFQATT and CDR2 SNEGSKA (reference sequence). The CDR3 reads CSARSLAGGRGPYNEQFF. CDR3 nucleotides: TGCAGTGCTAGATCCCTAGCGGGAGGAAGGGGCCCCTACAATGAGCAGTTCTTC.

In its sample, this clonotype was seen many times. CDR3 in amino acids: CASSLEGGSYNEQFF. Written as DNA, the CDR3 is TGTGCCAGCAGTTTAGAGGGGGGGAGCTACAATGAGCAGTTCTTC. The V and J genes are TRBV27 and TRBJ2-1, with D perhaps matching TRBD2 (7 bases). Germline CDR1 reads MNHEY; CDR2 reads SMNVEV (reference sequence). Trimming stripped 2 bases from V and 3 bases from J, with 11 bases between. This CDR3 has 15 amino acids.

This clonotype was counted ten times or more. V gene TRBV7-9 combines with J gene TRBJ2-3; 12 bases align to TRBD2. This CDR3 contains 16 residues. Germline CDR1 SEHNR, CDR2 FQNEAQ (reference sequence). V was clipped by 5 bases and J by 0 bases; unmatched bases: 3. The CDR3 reads CASSKGLAGSTDTQYF. The CDR3 DNA is TGTGCCAGCAGCAAAGGACTAGCGGGGAGCACAGATACGCAGTATTTT.

This clonotype was observed a handful of times. The chain is built from TRBV5-6 and TRBJ2-1, with a weak D call TRBD1 (6 bases). CDR1 is SGHDT, CDR2 YYEEEE, per germline. The CDR3 totals 13 residues. The V end lost 4 bases, the J end lost 9 bases, and 14 bases lay between the germline ends. The CDR3 sequence is CASSNTGIVEQFF. Written as DNA, the CDR3 is TGTGCCAGCAGCAATACAGGGATTGTTGAGCAGTTCTTC. The variable domain in full, completed from reference TRBV5-6 and TRBJ2-1, reads DAGVTQSPTHLIKTRGQQVTLRCSPKSGHDTVSWYQQALGQGPQFIFQYYEEEERQRGNFPDRFSGHQFPNYSSELNVNALLLGDSALYLCASSNTGIVEQFFGPGTRLTVL.

This clonotype appeared many times. The genes are TRBV20-1 and TRBJ2-7, with D perhaps matching TRBD1 (5 bases). The V gene's germline CDR1 is DFQATT and CDR2 SNEGSKA (reference sequence). The germline V and J ends were trimmed by 5 bases and 0 bases, with 17 bases remaining between them. This CDR3 is built from 15 residues. CDR3 amino acids: CSASKFDSFSYEQYF. As DNA, the CDR3 is TGCAGTGCTTCTAAATTTGACAGTTTCTCCTACGAGCAGTACTTC.

This clonotype showed up many times. The chain joins TRBV20-1 to TRBJ2-6, with TRBD1 matching over 11 bases. V lost 6 bases and J lost 4; bases outside the gene matches: 8. This CDR3 has 16 residues. Germline V CDR1 and CDR2: DFQATT, SNEGSKA (reference sequence). CDR3 nucleotide sequence: TGCAGTGCCTCAGGACAGGGGGCGCCGGGGGCCAACGTCCTGACTTTC. Translated: CSASGQGAPGANVLTF.

This clonotype was picked up a small number of times. The CDR3 is CASSTGAGFDNEQFF. For the CDR3, the DNA is TGTGCCAGCAGCACGGGGGCGGGGTTTGACAATGAGCAGTTCTTC. J is TRBJ2-1 and V is TRBV7-8; D possibly uses TRBD1 or TRBD2 (6 bases each). Germline loops: CDR1 SGHVS, CDR2 FQNEAQ. The CDR3 has 15 residues. Trimming shortened V by 5 bases and J by 5 bases, and 16 bases separated the two germline ends. The full variable domain, completed using reference TRBV7-8 and TRBJ2-1, is GAGVSQSPRYKVAKRGQDVALRCDPISGHVSLFWYQQALGQGPEFLTYFQNEAQLDKSGLPSDRFFAERPEGSVSTLKIQRTQQEDSAVYLCASSTGAGFDNEQFFGPGTRLTVL.

This clonotype was seen ten or more times. The chain has TRBV7-9 and TRBJ2-7; no clear D gene. With 5 bases removed from V and 0 bases from J, the gap between germline ends came to 8 bases. CDR3 length: 13 residues. Germline V gene lookup returns CDR1 SEHNR and CDR2 FQNEAQ (reference sequence). CDR3 region: CASSPKDSYEQYF. Here the CDR3 DNA reads TGTGCCAGCAGCCCTAAAGACTCCTACGAGCAGTACTTC.